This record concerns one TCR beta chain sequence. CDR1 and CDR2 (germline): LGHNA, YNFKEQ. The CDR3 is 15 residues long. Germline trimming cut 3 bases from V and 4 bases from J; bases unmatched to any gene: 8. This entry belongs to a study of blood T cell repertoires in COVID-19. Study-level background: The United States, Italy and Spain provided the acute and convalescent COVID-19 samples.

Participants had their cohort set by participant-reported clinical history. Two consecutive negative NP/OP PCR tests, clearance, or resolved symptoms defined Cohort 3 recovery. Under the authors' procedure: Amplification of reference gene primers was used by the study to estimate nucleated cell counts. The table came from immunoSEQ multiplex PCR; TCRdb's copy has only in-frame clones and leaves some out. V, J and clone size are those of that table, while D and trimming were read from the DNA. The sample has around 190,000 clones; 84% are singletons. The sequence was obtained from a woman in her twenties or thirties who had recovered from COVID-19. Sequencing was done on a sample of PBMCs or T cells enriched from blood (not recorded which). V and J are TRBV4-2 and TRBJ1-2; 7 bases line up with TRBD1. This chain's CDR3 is CASSQDRTGPYGYTF. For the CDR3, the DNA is TGTGCCAGCAGCCAGGACCGGACAGGACCCTATGGCTACACCTTC.